A selection of T cell receptor beta chains follows, all from one sample in a study of PD-L1 blockade in urothelial cancer. The repertoire was sequenced with immunoSEQ multiplex PCR; TCRdb's copy has only in-frame clones and lacks some. This table holds 100,000 to 150,000 clones, approximately 84% found once. The sequences come from PBMCs, collected around atezolizumab (anti-PD-L1) treatment. The receptors derive from a man aged 45-65 years with urothelial cancer. CDR3s include the opening cysteine and the closing phenylalanine or tryptophan. The order of the fields is D gene, V gene, J gene, CDR3 length, clone size, CDR3 protein, CDR3 DNA. The D gene is left open where the match is weak. Clone size is shown for a subset of rows, as once, few, many or a class of expanded clone.

D gene: TRBD1; V gene: TRBV2; J gene: TRBJ2-2; CDR3 length: 17; clone size: -; CDR3 protein: CASRPLRQGPNTGELFF; CDR3 DNA: TGTGCCAGCAGACCTCTCCGACAGGGCCCGAACACCGGGGAGCTGTTTTTT
D gene: -; V gene: TRBV6-6; J gene: TRBJ2-3; CDR3 length: 14; clone size: -; CDR3 protein: CASSTGRGPDTQYF; CDR3 DNA: TGTGCCAGCAGTACGGGCCGCGGGCCAGATACGCAGTATTTT
D gene: TRBD1; V gene: TRBV6-5; J gene: TRBJ1-3; CDR3 length: 14; clone size: -; CDR3 protein: CASRQGARGNTIYF; CDR3 DNA: TGTGCCAGCAGGCAGGGGGCGCGAGGAAACACCATATATTTT
D gene: -; V gene: TRBV6-6; J gene: TRBJ2-7; CDR3 length: 12; clone size: -; CDR3 protein: CASSFLGGEQYF; CDR3 DNA: TGTGCCAGCAGTTTTCTAGGGGGCGAGCAGTACTTC
D gene: -; V gene: TRBV28; J gene: TRBJ2-7; CDR3 length: 14; clone size: -; CDR3 protein: CASSRPSHTYEQYF; CDR3 DNA: TGTGCCAGCAGTCGCCCTAGCCATACCTACGAGCAGTACTTC
D gene: -; V gene: TRBV4-1; J gene: TRBJ2-7; CDR3 length: 13; clone size: -; CDR3 protein: CASSQSTAVEQYF; CDR3 DNA: TGCGCCAGCAGCCAATCCACAGCCGTCGAGCAGTACTTC
D gene: -; V gene: TRBV7-2; J gene: TRBJ2-6; CDR3 length: 15; clone size: -; CDR3 protein: CASSLHRAGANVLTF; CDR3 DNA: TGTGCCAGCAGCTTACACAGGGCTGGGGCCAACGTCCTGACTTTC
D gene: TRBD1; V gene: TRBV5-1; J gene: TRBJ2-7; CDR3 length: 15; clone size: -; CDR3 protein: CASSLDRGTHREQYF; CDR3 DNA: TGCGCCAGCAGCTTGGACAGGGGAACTCACCGCGAGCAGTACTTC
D gene: TRBD1; V gene: TRBV7-2; J gene: TRBJ1-3; CDR3 length: 18; clone size: -; CDR3 protein: CASGRGTGFTYSGNTIYF; CDR3 DNA: TGTGCCAGCGGCCGCGGGACAGGGTTCACCTACTCTGGAAACACCATATATTTT
D gene: TRBD1; V gene: TRBV5-1; J gene: TRBJ1-4; CDR3 length: 14; clone size: -; CDR3 protein: CASSRTGGGEKLFF; CDR3 DNA: TGCGCCAGCAGCCGGACAGGGGGAGGTGAAAAACTGTTTTTT
D gene: TRBD1; V gene: TRBV9; J gene: TRBJ2-7; CDR3 length: 15; clone size: -; CDR3 protein: CASSVGGQGTYEQYF; CDR3 DNA: TGTGCCAGCAGCGTAGGGGGACAGGGGACCTACGAGCAGTACTTC
D gene: TRBD1; V gene: TRBV6-1; J gene: TRBJ2-7; CDR3 length: 12; clone size: -; CDR3 protein: CASSRGQGGLYF; CDR3 DNA: TGTGCCAGCAGTCGAGGACAGGGCGGTCTGTACTTC
D gene: -; V gene: TRBV27; J gene: TRBJ2-7; CDR3 length: 15; clone size: -; CDR3 protein: CASSLVPGISHEQYF; CDR3 DNA: TGTGCCAGCAGTTTAGTCCCCGGGATTAGCCACGAGCAGTACTTC
D gene: -; V gene: TRBV5-1; J gene: TRBJ1-3; CDR3 length: 14; clone size: many; CDR3 protein: CASSEGMAGNTIYF; CDR3 DNA: TGCGCCAGCAGCGAGGGAATGGCTGGAAACACCATATATTTT
D gene: TRBD1; V gene: TRBV19; J gene: TRBJ2-5; CDR3 length: 16; clone size: many; CDR3 protein: CASSIAWVTGVETQYF; CDR3 DNA: TGTGCCAGTAGTATAGCCTGGGTGACAGGGGTAGAGACCCAGTACTTC
D gene: -; V gene: TRBV29-1; J gene: TRBJ2-3; CDR3 length: 14; clone size: -; CDR3 protein: CSVRDPRTPDTQYF; CDR3 DNA: TGCAGCGTTCGGGATCCCCGGACCCCAGATACGCAGTATTTT
D gene: -; V gene: TRBV6-5; J gene: TRBJ1-5; CDR3 length: 15; clone size: -; CDR3 protein: CASSATGRDNQPQHF; CDR3 DNA: TGTGCCAGCAGTGCGACGGGGAGGGACAATCAGCCCCAGCATTTT
D gene: TRBD2; V gene: TRBV10-2; J gene: TRBJ2-5; CDR3 length: 13; clone size: -; CDR3 protein: CASSEASGATQYF; CDR3 DNA: TGCGCCAGCAGTGAGGCTAGCGGAGCAACCCAGTACTTC
D gene: TRBD1; V gene: TRBV28; J gene: TRBJ1-5; CDR3 length: 16; clone size: -; CDR3 protein: CASRGDRGIWHQPQHF; CDR3 DNA: TGTGCCAGCAGGGGCGACAGGGGAATTTGGCATCAGCCCCAGCATTTT
D gene: TRBD2; V gene: TRBV6-8; J gene: TRBJ2-7; CDR3 length: 14; clone size: once; CDR3 protein: CASSEDSGSYEQYF; CDR3 DNA: TGTGCCAGCTCTGAGGACAGCGGGAGCTACGAGCAGTACTTC
D gene: -; V gene: TRBV10-3; J gene: TRBJ2-1; CDR3 length: 17; clone size: -; CDR3 protein: CAISESLTGSSYNEQFF; CDR3 DNA: TGTGCCATCAGTGAGTCCTTAACGGGAAGCTCCTACAATGAGCAGTTCTTC
D gene: -; V gene: TRBV19; J gene: TRBJ2-1; CDR3 length: 15; clone size: many; CDR3 protein: CASSPFSGLYNEQFF; CDR3 DNA: TGTGCCAGTAGTCCTTTTAGCGGCCTGTACAATGAGCAGTTCTTC
D gene: -; V gene: TRBV6-1; J gene: TRBJ1-2; CDR3 length: 14; clone size: few; CDR3 protein: CAISPLIIGYGYTF; CDR3 DNA: TGTGCCATTTCCCCCTTAATCATCGGCTATGGCTACACCTTC
D gene: TRBD1; V gene: TRBV30; J gene: TRBJ2-7; CDR3 length: 14; clone size: once; CDR3 protein: CAWSRRQGSDEQYF; CDR3 DNA: TGTGCCTGGAGTCGAAGACAGGGGAGCGACGAGCAGTACTTC
D gene: TRBD1; V gene: TRBV5-6; J gene: TRBJ2-7; CDR3 length: 15; clone size: -; CDR3 protein: CASSLRDRDSYEQYF; CDR3 DNA: TGTGCCAGCAGCTTGCGGGACAGGGACTCCTACGAGCAGTACTTC
D gene: TRBD1; V gene: TRBV11-2; J gene: TRBJ1-2; CDR3 length: 16; clone size: -; CDR3 protein: CASSSSGTGGLKRYTF; CDR3 DNA: TGTGCCAGCAGCTCTTCCGGGACAGGGGGCTTGAAGCGCTACACCTTC
D gene: -; V gene: TRBV5-1; J gene: TRBJ1-6; CDR3 length: 15; clone size: -; CDR3 protein: CASSLDGAWDSPLHF; CDR3 DNA: TGCGCCAGCAGCCTTGATGGGGCCTGGGATTCACCCCTCCACTTT
D gene: TRBD2; V gene: TRBV9; J gene: TRBJ2-1; CDR3 length: 16; clone size: -; CDR3 protein: CASSVGAGEGNNEQFF; CDR3 DNA: TGTGCCAGCAGCGTAGGTGCGGGAGAGGGCAACAATGAGCAGTTCTTC
D gene: TRBD1; V gene: TRBV28; J gene: TRBJ2-1; CDR3 length: 13; clone size: -; CDR3 protein: CASRKTGSGEQFF; CDR3 DNA: TGTGCCAGCAGAAAGACAGGGTCGGGTGAGCAGTTCTTC
D gene: TRBD1; V gene: TRBV6-1; J gene: TRBJ2-7; CDR3 length: 14; clone size: -; CDR3 protein: CASDDRGAMGKQYF; CDR3 DNA: TGTGCCAGCGACGACAGGGGGGCGATGGGGAAGCAGTACTTC
D gene: TRBD2; V gene: TRBV7-6; J gene: TRBJ2-1; CDR3 length: 16; clone size: -; CDR3 protein: CASSPWTSGSYNEQFF; CDR3 DNA: TGTGCCAGCAGCCCCTGGACTAGCGGGAGCTACAATGAGCAGTTCTTC
D gene: -; V gene: TRBV18; J gene: TRBJ2-5; CDR3 length: 17; clone size: once; CDR3 protein: CASSSGGSGLIQETQYF; CDR3 DNA: TGTGCCAGCTCTTCCGGGGGTAGCGGCCTCATACAAGAGACCCAGTACTTC
D gene: TRBD2; V gene: TRBV6-4; J gene: TRBJ2-1; CDR3 length: 16; clone size: -; CDR3 protein: CASSDSASGSGNEQFF; CDR3 DNA: TGTGCCAGCAGTGATTCCGCTAGCGGGAGTGGCAATGAGCAGTTCTTC
D gene: -; V gene: TRBV7-9; J gene: TRBJ1-1; CDR3 length: 13; clone size: -; CDR3 protein: CASSSRQGLEAFF; CDR3 DNA: TGTGCCAGCAGCTCCCGCCAGGGCCTTGAAGCTTTCTTT
D gene: -; V gene: TRBV4-1; J gene: TRBJ2-5; CDR3 length: 16; clone size: -; CDR3 protein: CASSQDPRSRGETQYF; CDR3 DNA: TGCGCCAGCAGCCAAGATCCCAGGTCGAGAGGGGAGACCCAGTACTTC
D gene: -; V gene: TRBV20-1; J gene: TRBJ2-7; CDR3 length: 11; clone size: -; CDR3 protein: CSAASSYEQYF; CDR3 DNA: TGCAGTGCTGCTAGCTCCTACGAGCAGTACTTC
D gene: -; V gene: TRBV7-9; J gene: TRBJ1-1; CDR3 length: 12; clone size: -; CDR3 protein: CASSFRNTEAFF; CDR3 DNA: TGTGCCAGCAGCTTCCGGAACACTGAAGCTTTCTTT
D gene: -; V gene: TRBV28; J gene: TRBJ1-2; CDR3 length: 13; clone size: -; CDR3 protein: CASLPLNSYGYTF; CDR3 DNA: TGTGCCAGCCTCCCCCTAAATAGCTATGGCTACACCTTC
D gene: TRBD1; V gene: TRBV28; J gene: TRBJ1-2; CDR3 length: 13; clone size: -; CDR3 protein: CASNRGGLHGYTF; CDR3 DNA: TGTGCCAGCAACCGAGGGGGCCTACATGGCTACACCTTC
D gene: TRBD2; V gene: TRBV7-9; J gene: TRBJ2-1; CDR3 length: 14; clone size: -; CDR3 protein: CATPGLALDNEQFF; CDR3 DNA: TGTGCCACGCCGGGACTAGCCTTAGACAATGAGCAGTTCTTC
D gene: -; V gene: TRBV5-4; J gene: TRBJ2-2; CDR3 length: 13; clone size: -; CDR3 protein: CASSLAGTGELFF; CDR3 DNA: TGTGCCAGCAGCTTGGCCGGGACCGGGGAGCTGTTTTTT